Presented here are 32 T cell receptor beta chains from one specimen sequenced in a study of CD8 T cells in ankylosing spondylitis. Whole-study results and caveats: What appeared characteristic of ankylosing spondylitis blood was a TCR beta motif of fewer than ten highly homologous variants.

MiXCR, applied by TCRdb to the 5' RACE reads, yields one record per CDR3 protein. The sample has about 800,000 distinct CDR3 sequences, 12% seen once. No antigen has been assigned to these receptors. The source material was blood, either unsorted or a sorted T cell fraction (not recorded which). The receptors here all came from a male donor with ankylosing spondylitis.

This clonotype was observed at least ten times. This rearrangement joins TRBV24-1 to TRBJ2-5; 10 bases fit TRBD2. Germline CDR1 reads KGHDR; CDR2 reads SFDVKD. CDR3 length: 15 amino acids. Germline trimming cut 3 bases from V and 2 bases from J; bases unmatched to any gene: 2. The CDR3 DNA sequence: TGTGCCACCAGTGATGGACTAGCGGCGCAAGAGACCCAGTACTTC. The encoded protein is CATSDGLAAQETQYF.

This clonotype was recorded many times. The rearrangement links TRBV7-2 to TRBJ2-7, with D perhaps matching TRBD2 (6 bases). Germline V gene data show CDR1 as SGHTA and CDR2 as FQGNSA. Trimming took off 4 bases at V and 4 bases at J, with 11 bases between the two ends. This CDR3 has 13 amino acids. CDR3 sequence: CASSYVAGYEQYF. The CDR3, as DNA: TGTGCCAGCAGCTACGTGGCGGGGTACGAGCAGTACTTC.

This clonotype was observed many times. This rearrangement joins TRBV12-3 or TRBV12-4 to TRBJ1-2, with D possibly matching TRBD1 (5 bases). The CDR3 totals 14 residues. V was trimmed by 3 bases and J by 8 bases, leaving 16 bases between them. The CDR3 nucleotides are TGTGCCAGCAGTTTGGGGGGGGACGGTTTGGGCTACACCTTC. Translated, it gives CASSLGGDGLGYTF.

The chain joins TRBV9 to TRBJ2-3; 8 nucleotides line up with TRBD2. Germline loops: CDR1 SGDLS, CDR2 YYNGEE. The CDR3 runs 15 residues. Trimming at V came to 3 bases and at J to 5 bases, leaving 8 bases not matched to a gene. The CDR3 sequence: CASSAQAGAIDTQYF. CDR3 nucleotides: TGTGCCAGCAGCGCCCAAGCGGGAGCGATAGATACGCAGTATTTT.

The genes are TRBV6-1 and TRBJ1-5; 11 bases match TRBD1. Looked up from germline, CDR1 is MNHNS and CDR2 is SASEGT. The CDR3 contains 15 residues. V lost 6 bases to trimming and J lost 4 bases; unmatched junction nucleotides: 5. The CDR3 region is CASRGQGARNQPQHF. The CDR3 coding sequence is TGTGCCAGCAGAGGACAGGGGGCACGAAATCAGCCCCAGCATTTT.

The V call is TRBV20-1, the J call TRBJ2-1, with 7 bases fitting TRBD2. CDR3 length: 16 residues. Germline CDR1 and CDR2: DFQATT and SNEGSKA (reference sequence). With 6 bases clipped from V and 3 bases from J, the junction kept 14 bases outside the gene matches. CDR3 protein: CSARGWREFSYNEQFF. Here the CDR3 DNA reads TGCAGTGCCCGAGGGTGGCGGGAGTTTAGCTACAATGAGCAGTTCTTC.

This clonotype turned up a few times. The chain has TRBV6-2 or TRBV6-3 and TRBJ2-7; 7 nucleotides line up with TRBD2. The germline V gene encodes CDR1 MNHEY and CDR2 SVGEGT. The CDR3 runs to 15 residues. V trimming: 1 base; J trimming: 3 bases; junction bases outside the gene matches: 6. The CDR3 reads CASSYWASGGYEQYF. As DNA, the CDR3 is TGTGCCAGCAGTTACTGGGCTAGCGGCGGCTACGAGCAGTACTTC.

The chain combines TRBV28 with TRBJ1-4; D call uncertain. The CDR3 consists of 13 residues. The V end was cut by 10 bases, the J end by 0 bases, with 9 bases between. The V gene's germline CDR1 is MDHEN and CDR2 SYDVKM. The DNA of the CDR3 is TGTGCCACCTGCGTCGCAACTAATGAAAAACTGTTTTTT. Translated: CATCVATNEKLFF.

This clonotype was seen many times. The chain uses TRBV7-2 and TRBJ2-1; D gene ambiguous. Germline CDR1 is SGHTA and CDR2 is FQGNSA. V was shortened by 1 base and J by 6 bases, with 7 bases between the two germline ends. CDR3 length: 13 residues. CDR3 sequence (DNA): TGTGCCAGCAGCTTAGTTTGGGGCAATGAGCAGTTCTTC. Translation: CASSLVWGNEQFF.

The chain couples TRBV7-9 to TRBJ2-3; TRBD1 aligns across 7 bases. The CDR3 runs 14 residues. Germline V gene sequence: CDR1 SEHNR, CDR2 FQNEAQ (reference sequence). The J segment lost 3 bases and the V segment lost 5 bases, leaving 5 bases of the junction unmatched. The CDR3 loop is CASSKDRVTDTQYF. In DNA form, the CDR3 reads TGTGCCAGCAGCAAAGACAGGGTGACAGATACGCAGTATTTT.

J is TRBJ2-1 and V is TRBV7-2; no firm D call. Germline lookup yields CDR1 SGHTA and CDR2 FQGNSA. Trimming took off 1 base at V and 6 bases at J, with 16 bases between the two ends. CDR3 size: 16 residues. CDR3 protein: CASSLVAGRWGNEQFF. CDR3 in DNA: TGTGCCAGCAGCTTAGTAGCCGGTCGTTGGGGCAATGAGCAGTTCTTC.

V usage is TRBV28 and J usage is TRBJ2-1, with 10 bases that match TRBD1. The CDR3 sequence is 13 residues long. Germline CDR1 MDHEN, CDR2 SYDVKM. The J segment lost 8 bases and the V segment lost 6 bases, leaving 4 bases of the junction unmatched. This chain's CDR3 is CASRPGTGDEQFF. CDR3 in DNA: TGTGCCAGCAGACCCGGGACAGGGGATGAGCAGTTCTTC.

This clonotype occurred many times. The rearrangement joins TRBV5-1 to TRBJ1-1; D is unclear. V was clipped by 4 bases and J by 3 bases, with 16 bases between them. The CDR3 has 15 residues. CDR1 SGHRS and CDR2 YFSETQ come from the germline V gene. The DNA for the CDR3 is TGCGCCAGCAGCCCCTTACGGGTGGGAGACACTGAAGCTTTCTTT. It specifies CASSPLRVGDTEAFF.

The CDR3 protein is CSARGPLAGSWDTQYF. The CDR3, as DNA: TGCAGTGCTAGAGGTCCTCTGGCGGGAAGTTGGGATACGCAGTATTTT. The chain combines TRBV20-1 with TRBJ2-3, with a possible D match to TRBD2 (6 bases). The germline CDR1 and CDR2 sequences are DFQATT and SNEGSKA (reference sequence). Trimming left V 1 base short and J 6 bases short, with 20 bases between. This CDR3 has 16 residues.

With respect to this clonotype: A much larger clone sits a single nucleotide away, making a read error possible. This chain uses TRBV20-1 with TRBJ2-2; 12 bases are a match to TRBD2. V shed 6 bases, J shed 4 bases, and the junction held 3 bases outside the gene matches. CDR1 is DFQATT and CDR2 is SNEGSKA in the germline V gene (reference sequence). The CDR3 consists of 14 residues. CDR3 loop: CSAGLAGITGELFF. In DNA, the CDR3 is TGCAGTGCCGGACTAGCGGGGATCACCGGGGAGCTGTTTTTT.

This clonotype was found a few times. CDR3 nucleotide sequence: TGTGCCACCAGCACAGGACTAGCGGGAGGCTTAAATGAGCAGTTCTTC. This codes for CATSTGLAGGLNEQFF. The chain employs TRBV15 and TRBJ2-1; 14 bases agree with TRBD2. The CDR3 has 16 amino acids. Unmatched junction bases numbered 6, after V lost 4 bases and J lost 7 bases. Germline CDR1 reads LNHNV; CDR2 reads YYDKDF (reference sequence).

This clonotype was seen a few times. The rearrangement uses TRBV7-3 and TRBJ2-3; 7 bases match TRBD2. Germline V lookup: CDR1 SGHTA, CDR2 FQGTGA. V lost 2 bases, J lost 7 bases, and 3 bases stayed unmatched. The length of the CDR3 is 13 residues. CDR3 nucleotide sequence: TGTGCCAGCAGCTTAGCGGGGGACTATACGCAGTATTTT. Protein product: CASSLAGDYTQYF.

This clonotype was counted a few times. V and J are TRBV7-8 and TRBJ1-2; D gene uncertain. Trimming left V 2 bases short and J 1 base short, with 11 bases between. Germline V gene lookup returns CDR1 SGHVS and CDR2 FQNEAQ. The CDR3 spans 15 residues. For the CDR3, the DNA is TGTGCCAGCAGCTTATTTCGGGCGCGTAACTATGGCTACACCTTC. It encodes CASSLFRARNYGYTF.

This clonotype was seen many times. The rearrangement joins TRBV29-1 to TRBJ2-3, with no clear D. The CDR3 has 13 amino acids. V lost 5 bases and J 5 bases, leaving 14 bases between the germline ends. In germline, CDR1 is SQVTM, CDR2 ANQGSEA. CDR3 region: CSVSLAIGDTQYF. The CDR3 DNA reads as TGCAGCGTTTCGCTGGCGATAGGAGATACGCAGTATTTT.

The chain employs TRBV4-3 and TRBJ2-3; D possibly corresponds to TRBD1 (5 bases). The germline V gene encodes CDR1 LGHNA and CDR2 YSLEER. The V gene lost 2 bases and the J gene lost 9 bases, with 15 bases spanning the gap. CDR3 length: 14 amino acids. This chain's CDR3 is CASSQTGPWVTQYF. In nucleotides, the CDR3 is TGCGCCAGCAGCCAAACAGGCCCCTGGGTCACGCAGTATTTT.

V and J are TRBV5-1 and TRBJ2-6; D is unclear. The CDR3 has 16 residues. V shed 1 base and J shed 2 bases, with 10 bases lying between them. CDR1 SGHRS and CDR2 YFSETQ come from the germline V gene. CDR3 nucleotides: TGCGCCAGCAGCTTGCCTGCAGTTGCTGGGGCCAACGTCCTGACTTTC. Its protein product is CASSLPAVAGANVLTF.

This clonotype was seen more than once but under ten times. The chain combines TRBV5-1 with TRBJ1-2, with 7 positions matching TRBD1. This CDR3 is built from 14 residues. V lost 4 bases and J lost 4; bases outside the gene matches: 7. Germline V gives CDR1 SGHRS, CDR2 YFSETQ. The CDR3 region has the DNA TGCGCCAGCAGCCTGGACAGGCTAAGCTATGGCTACACCTTC. Translating gives CASSLDRLSYGYTF. Based on the CDR3 plus reference TRBV5-1 and TRBJ1-2, the full variable domain is KAGVTQTPRYLIKTRGQQVTLSCSPISGHRSVSWYQQTPGQGLQFLFEYFSETQRNKGNFPGRFSGRQFSNSRSEMNVSTLELGDSALYLCASSLDRLSYGYTFGSGTRLTVV.

This chain's CDR3 is CASDRDGSYNEQFF. CDR3 nucleotide sequence: TGTGCCAGTGACCGGGACGGCTCCTACAATGAGCAGTTCTTC. The chain joins TRBV19 to TRBJ2-1; D could derive from TRBD1 or TRBD2 (5 bases each). The CDR3 has 14 amino acids. Germline CDR1 reads LNHDA; CDR2 reads SQIVND (reference sequence). Trimming shortened V by 8 bases and J by 0 bases, and 11 bases separated the two germline ends.

The chain carries TRBV10-3 and TRBJ2-2; D unresolved. Germline V gene lookup returns CDR1 ENHRY and CDR2 SYGVKD. The CDR3 has 16 amino acids. With 9 bases removed from V and 5 bases from J, the gap between germline ends came to 22 bases. In DNA, the CDR3 is TGTGCCATTAAGAACCCAGCTCGATTTGAGACCGGGGAGCTGTTTTTT. This encodes CAIKNPARFETGELFF.

This clonotype was seen at least ten times. The chain has TRBV18 and TRBJ2-5, with unresolved D. CDR1 and CDR2 from the germline V gene are KGHSH and LQKENI. V shed 0 bases and J shed 1 base, with 3 bases lying between them. The CDR3 contains 13 residues. CDR3 region: CASSPPSQETQYF. CDR3 DNA sequence: TGTGCCAGCTCACCACCTTCCCAAGAGACCCAGTACTTC.

This clonotype was detected many times. Compared with germline, one end of the junction differs, possibly owing to a read error. The rearrangement uses TRBV5-1 and TRBJ2-5; 10 bases map to TRBD2. Germline-derived CDR1 and CDR2 are SGHRS and YFSETQ. The CDR3 covers 14 residues. CDR3 residues: CASSLGTSEETQYF. The CDR3 coding sequence is TGTGCTAGCAGCTTAGGGACTAGCGAAGAGACCCAGTACTTC.

This clonotype was seen ten or more times. The V gene is TRBV7-2, the J gene TRBJ1-1, with D unresolved. Germline CDR1 reads SGHTA; CDR2 reads FQGNSA. This CDR3 is 14 amino acids long. V shed 3 bases and J shed 4 bases, with 12 bases lying between them. The CDR3 loop is CASSFQAGGTEAFF. DNA of the CDR3: TGTGCCAGCAGCTTCCAGGCCGGTGGCACTGAAGCTTTCTTT. Full variable domain (outside the CDR3, taken from reference TRBV7-2 and TRBJ1-1): GAGVSQSPSNKVTEKGKDVELRCDPISGHTALYWYRQSLGQGLEFLIYFQGNSAPDKSGLPSDRFSAERTGGSVSTLTIQRTQQEDSAVYLCASSFQAGGTEAFFGQGTRLTVV.

This clonotype has just a few counts. The rearrangement joins TRBV5-1 to TRBJ2-7, with D unclear. V gave up 4 bases and J gave up 5 bases, with 13 bases separating them. Germline lookup yields CDR1 SGHRS and CDR2 YFSETQ. This CDR3 contains 13 residues. The CDR3 loop is CASSPVAGDEQYF. Written as DNA, the CDR3 is TGCGCCAGCAGCCCTGTTGCCGGCGACGAGCAGTACTTC.

This chain uses TRBV5-1 with TRBJ1-2; tentatively, D is TRBD1 (5 bases). This CDR3 contains 14 residues. V lost 2 bases and J 8 bases, leaving 16 bases between the germline ends. Germline values: CDR1 SGHRS, CDR2 YFSETQ. CDR3 residues: CASSFELRGRGYTF. Written as DNA, the CDR3 is TGCGCCAGCAGCTTCGAACTAAGGGGTAGGGGCTACACCTTC.

The chain couples TRBV11-2 to TRBJ2-1; D perhaps matches TRBD1 (6 bases). The CDR3 consists of 13 residues. V was trimmed by 5 bases and J by 6 bases, leaving 11 bases between them. Germline V gene sequence: CDR1 SGHAT, CDR2 FQNNGV. As DNA, the CDR3 is TGTGCCAGCAGCCCACAGGGCAGCAATGAGCAGTTCTTC. Its protein product is CASSPQGSNEQFF.

This clonotype was seen many times. The J gene is TRBJ2-4, the V gene TRBV5-1; D tentatively reads TRBD1 or TRBD2 (7 bases each). CDR1 is SGHRS, CDR2 YFSETQ, per germline. Trimming took 0 bases from V and 8 from J, leaving 12 bases between them. This CDR3 region has 14 residues. CDR3 nucleotide sequence: TGCGCCAGCAGCTTGGAGCCAGGGGGGGACATTCAGTACTTC. Amino acids: CASSLEPGGDIQYF.

This clonotype was picked up many times. This chain links TRBV15 with TRBJ2-1; no clear D gene. Trimming removed 5 bases at V and 5 bases at J, with 10 bases between. Germline CDR1 and CDR2: LNHNV and YYDKDF (reference sequence). The CDR3 has 13 residues. In DNA, the CDR3 is TGTGCCACCAGCCCTCCCTTTAACAATGAGCAGTTCTTC. It is translated as CATSPPFNNEQFF.